The 29 T cell receptor beta chains in this list originate from one sample, sequenced in a study of blood T cell repertoires in COVID-19. Generated by immunoSEQ multiplex PCR, the TCRdb table keeps only in-frame clones and is missing some. The sample records 250,000 to 300,000 clones, 90% being singletons. Sequences were obtained from peripheral blood. The receptors were sampled from a woman in her 40s with acute or convalescent COVID-19.

The V call is TRBV19, the J call TRBJ2-6; 10 nucleotides agree with TRBD1. This CDR3 contains 18 residues. Germline V gene data show CDR1 as LNHDA and CDR2 as SQIVND (reference sequence). With 6 bases clipped from V and 4 bases from J, the junction kept 12 bases outside the gene matches. In DNA, the CDR3 is TGTGCCAGTAGCCCTTCCGGGACAGGGGCTTGGGGGGCCAACGTCCTGACTTTC. It specifies CASSPSGTGAWGANVLTF.

The chain uses TRBV2 and TRBJ2-7; TRBD1 matches at 9 bases. The length of the CDR3 is 15 residues. V lost 2 bases and J lost 1; bases outside the gene matches: 3. Germline CDR1 and CDR2: SNHLY and FYNNEI. The chain's CDR3 is CASSERDRVSYEQYV. The CDR3, as DNA: TGTGCCAGCAGTGAAAGGGACAGGGTTTCCTACGAGCAGTACGTC.

This clone turned up a few times. J is TRBJ1-2 and V is TRBV28, with D tentatively TRBD1 (6 bases). The CDR3 spans 13 residues. Trimming pared 8 bases from V and 6 bases from J, leaving 16 bases between. Germline V lookup: CDR1 MDHEN, CDR2 SYDVKM. The CDR3 sequence: CASEQGVPHGYTF. CDR3 DNA: TGTGCCAGCGAACAGGGAGTCCCTCATGGCTACACCTTC.

The J gene is TRBJ1-2, the V gene TRBV5-1; tentative D call: TRBD1 (5 bases). The CDR3 is made up of 15 amino acids. The germline CDR1 and CDR2 sequences are SGHRS and YFSETQ. V was cut by 0 bases and J by 0 bases, with 9 bases left in between. The CDR3 DNA reads TGCGCCAGCAGCTTGGTAGGGGAAGCTAACTATGGCTACACCTTC. Residues: CASSLVGEANYGYTF. The whole variable domain, remainder taken from reference TRBV5-1 and TRBJ1-2, is KAGVTQTPRYLIKTRGQQVTLSCSPISGHRSVSWYQQTPGQGLQFLFEYFSETQRNKGNFPGRFSGRQFSNSRSEMNVSTLELGDSALYLCASSLVGEANYGYTFGSGTRLTVV.

V is TRBV24-1 and J is TRBJ1-5; D is unclear. V shed 7 bases and J shed 0 bases, with 6 bases lying between them. This CDR3 is 13 amino acids long. Germline V gene lookup returns CDR1 KGHDR and CDR2 SFDVKD. CDR3 region: CATRRDSNQPQHF. The CDR3 DNA follows: TGTGCCACCAGGAGGGATAGCAATCAGCCCCAGCATTTT.

This sequence joins TRBV7-2 and TRBJ1-2; 8 bases map to TRBD1. The CDR3 is 17 amino acids. The V gene end was trimmed by 1 base and the J gene end by 5 bases; junction bases not matched to a gene: 12. Germline values: CDR1 SGHTA, CDR2 FQGNSA. CDR3: CASSLGPIQGGRYGYTF. The CDR3 nucleotides read TGTGCCAGCAGCTTAGGTCCGATACAGGGGGGGAGGTATGGCTACACCTTC.

The CDR3, as DNA: TGTGCAAGTCACGATTATCCAAGGGGAGGTCTGATCCGGACTAGCGTTCCCGATTACGAGCAGTACGTC. Its translation: CASHDYPRGGLIRTSVPDYEQYV. This chain connects TRBV12-2 to TRBJ2-7; the table's D gene call, TRBD2, was not cross checked with the DNA. TRBV12-2 is marked as a pseudogene. The CDR3 loop spans 23 amino acids.

The chain uses TRBV14 and TRBJ2-2; maybe TRBD1 (6 bases). V shed 7 bases and J shed 1 base, with 7 bases lying between them. There are 13 residues in the CDR3. Germline-derived CDR1 and CDR2 are SGHDN and FVKESK. CDR3 residues: CASMTGNTGELFF. CDR3 nucleotide sequence: TGTGCCAGCATGACAGGGAACACCGGGGAGCTGTTTTTT.

This chain uses TRBV29-1 with TRBJ1-2; D unresolved. Germline-derived CDR1 and CDR2 are SQVTM and ANQGSEA. The CDR3 runs 11 residues. The V end lost 4 bases, the J end lost 8 bases, and 11 bases lay between the germline ends. The CDR3 sequence is CSVGSTAGYTF. In DNA, the CDR3 is TGCAGCGTTGGTAGTACAGCCGGCTACACCTTC.

This sequence joins TRBV7-9 and TRBJ1-5, with D unresolved. V was cut by 1 base and J by 1 base, with 5 bases left in between. This CDR3 contains 14 residues. Germline loops: CDR1 SEHNR, CDR2 FQNEAQ (reference sequence). The CDR3 loop reads CASSLGRSNQPQHF. Written as DNA, the CDR3 is TGTGCCAGCAGCTTAGGCAGGAGCAATCAGCCCCAGCATTTT.

In nucleotides, the CDR3 is TGCGCCAGCAATCTTGCTGGGGGCGATGGCTACACCTTC. Translation: CASNLAGGDGYTF. The rearrangement links TRBV5-1 to TRBJ1-2, with D perhaps TRBD1 (6 bases). The V and J ends lost 6 bases and 6 bases respectively, with 15 bases between them. Germline values: CDR1 SGHRS, CDR2 YFSETQ. This CDR3 comprises 13 residues.

The chain recombines TRBV4-2 with TRBJ1-3; tentatively, D is TRBD1 (6 bases). Trimming stripped 1 base from V and 4 bases from J, with 11 bases between. This CDR3 region has 15 residues. CDR1 LGHNA and CDR2 YNFKEQ come from the germline V gene. This CDR3 reads CASSQVGGEGNTIYF. CDR3 nucleotide sequence: TGTGCCAGCAGCCAAGTAGGGGGGGAAGGAAACACCATATATTTT.

The chain links TRBV10-2 to TRBJ1-1; no reliable D call. This CDR3 is built from 13 residues. Germline loops: CDR1 WSHSY, CDR2 SAAADI. Trimming took off 0 bases at V and 6 bases at J, with 8 bases between the two ends. CDR3 sequence: CASSESSGSEAFF. CDR3 in DNA: TGCGCCAGCAGTGAGTCGAGCGGGTCTGAAGCTTTCTTT.

This clone came up many times. The gene calls are TRBV5-4 and TRBJ1-1, with unresolved D. Germline loops: CDR1 SGHNT, CDR2 YYREEE (reference sequence). Trimming took 0 bases from V and 2 from J, leaving 11 bases between them. There are 15 residues in the CDR3. The CDR3 reads CASSLAAGVNTEAFF. CDR3 sequence (DNA): TGTGCCAGCAGCTTGGCCGCCGGGGTCAACACTGAAGCTTTCTTT.

The chain combines TRBV5-1 with TRBJ1-1; TRBD1 might be the D (6 bases). V dropped 1 base and J dropped 6 bases, with 13 bases sitting between them. CDR1 SGHRS and CDR2 YFSETQ come from the germline V gene. The CDR3 has 14 residues. The CDR3 DNA follows: TGCGCCAGCAGCTTGCACGGGACAACGCCTGAAGCTTTCTTT. This gives the protein CASSLHGTTPEAFF.

The gene calls are TRBV4-1 and TRBJ1-4; 8 nucleotides line up with TRBD1. The CDR3 covers 14 residues. CDR1 and CDR2 (germline): MGHRA, YSYEKL. V lost 6 bases and J lost 8; bases outside the gene matches: 8. CDR3 loop: CASSYRTGNEKLFF. DNA of the CDR3: TGCGCCAGCAGTTACCGGACAGGGAACGAAAAACTGTTTTTT.

This clone appeared once. CDR3 protein: CASSHPGQESTGANVLTF. CDR3 in DNA: TGTGCCAGCAGCCACCCGGGACAAGAGAGTACTGGGGCCAACGTCCTGACTTTC. The chain recombines TRBV4-2 with TRBJ2-6; maybe TRBD1 (6 bases). The ends were cut back, 3 bases at V and 2 bases at J, with 17 bases in the middle. Germline CDR1 and CDR2: LGHNA and YNFKEQ. The CDR3 totals 18 residues.

The genes are TRBV30 and TRBJ2-5; D remains ambiguous. CDR3 size: 12 residues. Trimming took off 0 bases at V and 5 bases at J, with 7 bases between the two ends. Per germline, CDR1 GTSNPN and CDR2 SVGIG (reference sequence). For the CDR3, the DNA is TGTGCCTGGAGTGTACAGCTGGAGACCCAGTACTTC. Amino acid sequence: CAWSVQLETQYF. The variable domain in full, completed from reference TRBV30 and TRBJ2-5, reads SQTIHQWPATLVQPVGSPLSLECTVEGTSNPNLYWYRQAAGRGLQLLFYSVGIGQISSEVPQNLSASRPQDRQFILSSKKLLLSDSGFYLCAWSVQLETQYFGPGTRLLVL.

CDR3 amino acids: CASSLNAQGAANEKLFF. CDR3 DNA sequence: TGTGCCAGCAGCCTAAACGCGCAGGGTGCAGCTAATGAAAAACTGTTTTTT. The chain recombines TRBV7-3 with TRBJ1-4, with D possibly being TRBD1 (5 bases). The germline gives CDR1 SGHTA, CDR2 FQGTGA. Trimming cost V 5 bases and J 3 bases, with 19 bases left between them. The CDR3 contains 17 residues.

Regarding this clone: Germline and junction disagree at one end, which may indicate a read error. The rearrangement links TRBV30 to TRBJ1-4; no definite D call. Germline assignment: CDR1 GTSNPN and CDR2 SVGIG (reference sequence). The CDR3 runs to 13 residues. The CDR3 loop is CAWAQEAPFPQVF. CDR3 nucleotides: TGTGCCTGGGCCCAGGAGGCTCCATTCCCCCAGGTTTTT.

This clone was found once. The chain recombines TRBV19 with TRBJ2-4; 11 nucleotides match TRBD1. The CDR3 has 14 residues. V was pared by 7 bases and J by 8 bases, with 7 bases of the junction left unmatched. Germline V lookup: CDR1 LNHDA, CDR2 SQIVND (reference sequence). The CDR3 region is CASIGQGALDIQYF. The CDR3 nucleotides are TGTGCCAGTATTGGACAGGGGGCCCTGGACATTCAGTACTTC.

This clone was detected only a few times. The chain employs TRBV6-4 and TRBJ2-3, with TRBD2 identical over 10 bases. With 8 bases clipped from V and 1 base from J, the junction kept 6 bases outside the gene matches. Germline lookup yields CDR1 MRHNA and CDR2 SNTAGT. This CDR3 has 15 residues. DNA for the CDR3: TGTGCCAGCCGTGTAAGCGGGGGGGGCACAGATACGCAGTATTTT. Translated: CASRVSGGGTDTQYF.

The V and J genes are TRBV2 and TRBJ2-7; TRBD2 agrees at 8 bases. The CDR3 runs to 15 residues. The germline V gene encodes CDR1 SNHLY and CDR2 FYNNEI. With V trimmed by 0 bases and J by 3 bases, 4 bases remained unmatched. The CDR3 sequence: CASSEAAGGHYEQYV. The CDR3 bases are TGTGCCAGCAGTGAAGCGGCGGGGGGTCACTACGAGCAGTACGTC.

The chain combines TRBV27 with TRBJ2-3; TRBD1 is a possible D gene (5 bases). Germline V lookup: CDR1 MNHEY, CDR2 SMNVEV (reference sequence). Trimming removed 6 bases from V and 5 bases from J, with 12 bases in between. This CDR3 has 13 amino acids. The CDR3 protein is CASRTVPVDTQYF. CDR3 sequence (DNA): TGTGCCAGCAGGACAGTTCCGGTAGATACGCAGTATTTT.

The count of this clone is one. The genes are TRBV4-1 and TRBJ2-1; 7 bases align to TRBD1. The CDR3 consists of 13 residues. CDR1 MGHRA and CDR2 YSYEKL come from the germline V gene. The V gene end was trimmed by 10 bases and the J gene end by 0 bases; junction bases not matched to a gene: 3. CDR3: CATSGGSYNEQFF. The CDR3 DNA follows: TGCGCCACTTCAGGGGGCTCCTACAATGAGCAGTTCTTC.

This clone was recorded only once. The chain employs TRBV2 and TRBJ1-4; 12 bases fit TRBD1. The V and J ends lost 3 bases and 8 bases, in that order; junction bases with no gene match: 16. This CDR3 comprises 19 residues. The V gene's germline CDR1 is SNHLY and CDR2 FYNNEI. In nucleotides, the CDR3 is TGTGCCAGCAGTGACGAGAGGGGACAGGGGGCCGGTCTTCGGGAAAAACTGTTTTTT. Translation: CASSDERGQGAGLREKLFF.

This clone was counted a single time. The CDR3 loop reads CASSFTSGVKDTQYF. As DNA, the CDR3 is TGTGCCAGCAGCTTTACTAGCGGGGTGAAAGATACGCAGTATTTT. The chain joins TRBV7-2 to TRBJ2-3; 10 nucleotides agree with TRBD2. The J segment lost 5 bases and the V segment lost 3 bases, leaving 5 bases of the junction unmatched. Germline-derived CDR1 and CDR2 are SGHTA and FQGNSA. The CDR3 length is 15 residues.

CDR3 in DNA: TGTGCTAGTGGTTTGGTGGTCCTCAGGGACAGGGGGAATGAGCAGTTCTTC. Its protein is CASGLVVLRDRGNEQFF. The chain combines TRBV12-5 with TRBJ2-1; 11 bases align to TRBD1. CDR3 length: 17 amino acids. J lost 7 bases, V lost 0 bases, and 8 bases had no gene match. Germline loops: CDR1 LGHNT, CDR2 FRNRAP.

The chain uses TRBV10-1 and TRBJ1-1; 8 positions agree with TRBD1. J lost 2 bases, V lost 6 bases, and 5 bases had no gene match. The CDR3 consists of 14 residues. CDR1 and CDR2 (germline): WNHNN, SYGVQD (reference sequence). CDR3 in DNA: TGCGCCAGCAGCCGCGACAGGGGCAACACTGAAGCTTTCTTT. It specifies CASSRDRGNTEAFF.